This T cell receptor (beta chain) was identified during a study of blood T cells in healthy people across ages. Study-level findings and limits: Significant beta diversity loss was already apparent by age approximately 38, declining roughly linearly. Diversity was estimated from one million T cells, and these estimates were considered underestimates. CMV status of donors was not determined, possibly confounding expanded clonotype changes.

Alongside a J-beta primer mix, a sample-barcoded 5' primer served in a second PCR lasting about 6 to 11 cycles. TCRdb itself ran the 5' RACE reads through MiXCR, one entry per CDR3 protein. The table shows about 1.1 million distinct CDR3 sequences, with approximately 38% occurring only once. This clonotype has only a few counts. Its target is not known. Between the trimmed V and J ends, which lost 1 base and 3 bases, there was a span of 15 bases. CDR3 length: 16 residues. The V gene's germline CDR1 is MNHNS and CDR2 SASEGT. Russia was home to the donors, healthy Caucasian individuals aged 6 to 90. The material sequenced was blood. The chain is built from TRBV6-1 and TRBJ1-1; weak D call: TRBD1 (5 bases). The sequence was obtained from a man in his late teens or twenties in good health. The CDR3: CASSEGGYVRDTEAFF. CDR3 in DNA: TGTGCCAGCAGTGAAGGGGGCTACGTGAGGGACACTGAAGCTTTCTTT.